Sequencing of this TCR beta chain was carried out in a study of cytomegalovirus exposure and HLA in healthy donors. PCR primers comprised 60 Vbeta and 13 Jbeta primers. TCRdb keeps only in-frame clones here, not all; method: immunoSEQ multiplex PCR. The table has 95,000 to 100,000 clones, more than 80% seen once. Regarding this clone: Its antigen is undetermined.

Study conclusions and caveats: An analysis that was carried out later associated 15,000 to 20,000 TCR beta sequences with HLA alleles at 0.05 false discovery rate.

Germline CDR1 and CDR2: MGHRA and YSYEKL. Unmatched junction bases numbered 11, after V lost 3 bases and J lost 9 bases. This CDR3 is built from 17 residues. Donors consisted of healthy bone marrow donors. The sample consisted of PBMCs. This receptor was taken from a man younger than 40 in good health and CMV-seronegative. This chain links TRBV4-1 with TRBJ1-6, with 10 bases that match TRBD1. CDR3 in DNA: TGCGCCAGCAGCCAGGTCCTCCGCCGGGACAGGGGTTCACCCCTCCACTTT. Translating it yields CASSQVLRRDRGSPLHF.